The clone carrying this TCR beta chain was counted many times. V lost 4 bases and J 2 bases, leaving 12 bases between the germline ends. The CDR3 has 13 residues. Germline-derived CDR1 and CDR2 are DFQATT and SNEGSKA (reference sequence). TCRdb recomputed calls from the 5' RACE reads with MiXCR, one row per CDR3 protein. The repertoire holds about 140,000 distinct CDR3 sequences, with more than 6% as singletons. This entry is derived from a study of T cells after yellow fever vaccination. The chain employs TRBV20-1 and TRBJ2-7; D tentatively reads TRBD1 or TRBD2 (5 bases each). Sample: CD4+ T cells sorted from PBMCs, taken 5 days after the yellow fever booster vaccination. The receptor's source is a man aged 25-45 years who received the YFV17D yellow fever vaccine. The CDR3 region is CSANPGRTYEQYF. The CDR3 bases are TGCAGTGCTAATCCGGGACGGACCTACGAGCAGTACTTC.